This section outlines one T cell receptor beta chain sequence together with its context. What it binds is not known. This sample is drawn from a study of CD4 T cells in relation to SARS-CoV-2 and coronaviruses. Study context: After nine to eleven days of antigen culture, PBMC TCR beta CDR3s were sequenced.

Germline loops: CDR1 KGHSH, CDR2 LQKENI. Trimming cost V 2 bases and J 0 bases, with 5 bases left between them. This CDR3 region has 14 residues. Naive or memory CD4+ cells were cultured 1:1 with T cell-depleted PBMCs plus CEF. Study observations and caveats: Around two thirds of donors had memory CD4+ clonotypes crossrecognizing SARS-CoV-2 and common cold coronavirus spike.

Naive and memory CD4+ T cells were cultured with CEF, then survey-sequenced. The repertoire was sequenced with immunoSEQ multiplex PCR; TCRdb's copy has only in-frame clones and lacks some. This table holds around 34,000 clones, roughly 80% found once. The source is an adult with COVID-19. The sample comprised memory CD4+ T cells from PBMCs, cultured in vitro. J is TRBJ1-3 and V is TRBV18; D is unclear. The CDR3 spells CASSPGGSGNTIYF. DNA of the CDR3: TGTGCCAGCTCACCAGGCGGCTCTGGAAACACCATATATTTT.